This T cell receptor (beta chain) originates from a study of cytomegalovirus exposure and HLA in healthy donors. The CDR3 spans 14 residues. Per the germline V gene, CDR1 is MDHEN and CDR2 is SYDVKM. The V end was cut by 8 bases, the J end by 7 bases, with 17 bases between. The assay was immunoSEQ multiplex PCR, and TCRdb's table has in-frame clones only and misses some. The table includes approximately 210,000 clones, around 88% detected once. The material sequenced was PBMCs. V is TRBV28 and J is TRBJ1-4; a weak D match, TRBD1 (5 bases). The sequence was collected from a woman aged 18-29 years in good health and CMV-seronegative. CDR3: CASSSPGGGEKLFF. CDR3 in DNA: TGTGCCAGCTCCTCCCCTGGGGGGGGTGAAAAACTGTTTTTT.